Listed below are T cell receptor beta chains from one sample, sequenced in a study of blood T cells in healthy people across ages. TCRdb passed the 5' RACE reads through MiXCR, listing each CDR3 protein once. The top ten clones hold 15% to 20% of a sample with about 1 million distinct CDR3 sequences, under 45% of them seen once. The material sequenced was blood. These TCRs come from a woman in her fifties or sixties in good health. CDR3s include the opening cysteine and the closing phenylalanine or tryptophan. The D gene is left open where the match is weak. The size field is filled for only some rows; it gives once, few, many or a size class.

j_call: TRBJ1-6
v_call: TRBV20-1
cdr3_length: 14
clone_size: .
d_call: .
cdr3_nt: TGCAGTGCTAGAGCGACAAATTTGGGATCACCCCTCCACTTT
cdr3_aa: CSARATNLGSPLHF

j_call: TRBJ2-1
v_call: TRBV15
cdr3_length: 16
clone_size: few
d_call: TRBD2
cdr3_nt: TGTGCCACCAGCAGAGATCGGACTAGCGGGAGATATGAGCAGTTCTTC
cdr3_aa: CATSRDRTSGRYEQFF

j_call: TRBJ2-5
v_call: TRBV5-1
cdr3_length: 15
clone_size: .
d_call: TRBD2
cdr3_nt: TGCGCCAGCAGCCGGGAGGTTACGACGCAAGAGACCCAGTACTTC
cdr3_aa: CASSREVTTQETQYF

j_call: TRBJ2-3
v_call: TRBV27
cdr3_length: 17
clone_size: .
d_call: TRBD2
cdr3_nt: TGTGCCAGCAGTTTATCGCTGGGACTAGCGGTATTAGATACGCAGTATTTT
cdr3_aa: CASSLSLGLAVLDTQYF

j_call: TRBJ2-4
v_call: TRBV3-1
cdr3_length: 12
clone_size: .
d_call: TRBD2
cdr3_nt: TGTGCCAGCAGCCAGCGGGAGAACGTGCAGTACTTC
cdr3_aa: CASSQRENVQYF

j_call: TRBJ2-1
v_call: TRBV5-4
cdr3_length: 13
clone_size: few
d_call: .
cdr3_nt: TGTGCCAGCAGCACTGGGGGCTACAATGAGCAGTTCTTC
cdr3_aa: CASSTGGYNEQFF

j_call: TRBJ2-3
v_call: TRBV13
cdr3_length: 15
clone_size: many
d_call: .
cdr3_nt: TGTGCCAGCAGCTTACGTCTCCCTACCACAGATACGCAGTATTTT
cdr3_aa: CASSLRLPTTDTQYF

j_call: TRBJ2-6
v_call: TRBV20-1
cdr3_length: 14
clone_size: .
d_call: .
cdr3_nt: TGCAGTGCTAGTGGGTCCTCTGGGGCCAACGTCCTGACTTTC
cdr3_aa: CSASGSSGANVLTF

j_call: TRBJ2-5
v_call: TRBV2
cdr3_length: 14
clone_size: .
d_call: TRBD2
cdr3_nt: TGTGCCAGCGCAGGGACTAGCGGTTTGGTTGAGCAGTACTTC
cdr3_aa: CASAGTSGLVEQYF

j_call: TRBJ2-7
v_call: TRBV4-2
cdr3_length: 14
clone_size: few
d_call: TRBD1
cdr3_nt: TGTGCCAGCAGCGGTTGGACAGGGGACTACGAGCAGTACTTC
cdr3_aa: CASSGWTGDYEQYF

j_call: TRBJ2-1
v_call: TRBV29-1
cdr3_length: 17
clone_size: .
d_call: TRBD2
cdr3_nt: TGCAGCGTTGAAGGCGGTAAGGGACTAGCGGGATTCGGTGAGCAGTTCTTC
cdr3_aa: CSVEGGKGLAGFGEQFF

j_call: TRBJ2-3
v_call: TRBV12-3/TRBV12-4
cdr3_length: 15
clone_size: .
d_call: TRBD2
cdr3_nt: TGTGCCAGCAGTAAGGTAGCGGGAGAAACAGATACGCAGTATTTT
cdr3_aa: CASSKVAGETDTQYF

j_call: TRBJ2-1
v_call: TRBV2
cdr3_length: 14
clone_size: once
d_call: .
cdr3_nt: TGTGCCAGCATGGGAGCGGAAGATTACAATGAGCAGTTCTTC
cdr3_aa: CASMGAEDYNEQFF

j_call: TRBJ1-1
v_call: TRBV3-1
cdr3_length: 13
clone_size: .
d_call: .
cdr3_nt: TGTGCCAGCAGCCAAGGGGAGGTCACTGAAGCTTTCTTT
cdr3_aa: CASSQGEVTEAFF

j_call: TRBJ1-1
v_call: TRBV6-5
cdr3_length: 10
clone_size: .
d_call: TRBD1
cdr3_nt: TGTGCCAGCATAGGGGGCGAAGCTTTCTTT
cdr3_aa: CASIGGEAFF

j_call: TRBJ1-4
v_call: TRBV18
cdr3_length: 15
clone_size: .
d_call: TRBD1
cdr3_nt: TGTGCCAGCTCAAAGGGCAGGGGGCGCGAAGAAAAACTGTTTTTT
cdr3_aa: CASSKGRGREEKLFF

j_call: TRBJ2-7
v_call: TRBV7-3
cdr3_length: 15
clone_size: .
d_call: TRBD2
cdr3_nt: TGTGCCAGCAGCTTAACGGGGGGGACTACCTACGAGCAGTACTTC
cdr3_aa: CASSLTGGTTYEQYF

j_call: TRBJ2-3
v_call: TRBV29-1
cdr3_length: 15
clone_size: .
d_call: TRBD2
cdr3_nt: TGCAGCGTTAAACTAGCGGTCCGAGGGTCAGATACGCAGTATTTT
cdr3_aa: CSVKLAVRGSDTQYF

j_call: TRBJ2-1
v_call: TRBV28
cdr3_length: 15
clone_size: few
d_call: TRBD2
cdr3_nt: TGTGCCAGCTGCTCTAGCGGGAGCTCCTACAATGAGCAGTTCTTC
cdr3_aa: CASCSSGSSYNEQFF

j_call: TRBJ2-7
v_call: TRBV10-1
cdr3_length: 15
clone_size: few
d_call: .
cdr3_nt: TGCGCCAGCAGTGATGGCGGGTATACCTCCTACGAGCAGTACTTC
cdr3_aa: CASSDGGYTSYEQYF

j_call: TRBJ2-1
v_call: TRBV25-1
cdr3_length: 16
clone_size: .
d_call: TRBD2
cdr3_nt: TGTGCCAGCAGTGAACCCAGCGGGAGGCTCTACAATGAGCAGTTCTTC
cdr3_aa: CASSEPSGRLYNEQFF

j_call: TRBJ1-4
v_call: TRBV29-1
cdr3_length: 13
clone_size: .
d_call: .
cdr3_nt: TGCAGCGTTGCAAAACAGTCTAATGAAAAACTGTTTTTT
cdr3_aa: CSVAKQSNEKLFF

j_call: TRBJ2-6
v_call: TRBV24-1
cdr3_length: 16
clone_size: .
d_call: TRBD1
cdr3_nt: TGTGCCACCAGTGGACAGGGGGCATCTGGGGCCAACGTCCTGACTTTC
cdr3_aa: CATSGQGASGANVLTF

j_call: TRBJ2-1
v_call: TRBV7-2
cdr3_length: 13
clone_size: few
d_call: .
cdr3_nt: TGTGCCAGCAGCCCGGTGGGTCGGAATGAGCAGTTCTTC
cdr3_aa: CASSPVGRNEQFF

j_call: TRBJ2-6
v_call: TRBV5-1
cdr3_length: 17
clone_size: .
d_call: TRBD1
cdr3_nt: TGCGCCAGCAGCGGCTGGACAGGGGGCTCTGGGGCCAACGTCCTGACTTTC
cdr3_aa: CASSGWTGGSGANVLTF

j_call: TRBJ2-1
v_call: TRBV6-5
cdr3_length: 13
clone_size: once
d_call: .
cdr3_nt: TGTGCCAGCAGGCTTCGGCCCTACAATGAGCAGTTCTTC
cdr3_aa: CASRLRPYNEQFF

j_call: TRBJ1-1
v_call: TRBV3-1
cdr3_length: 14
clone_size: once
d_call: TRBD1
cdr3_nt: TGTGCCAGCAGCCCTCTGGGACAGGGTCATCAAGCTTTCTTT
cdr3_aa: CASSPLGQGHQAFF

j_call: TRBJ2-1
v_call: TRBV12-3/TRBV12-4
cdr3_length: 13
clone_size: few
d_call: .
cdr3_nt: TGTGCCAGCAGCTCCGAGGGCTACAATGAGCAGTTCTTC
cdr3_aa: CASSSEGYNEQFF

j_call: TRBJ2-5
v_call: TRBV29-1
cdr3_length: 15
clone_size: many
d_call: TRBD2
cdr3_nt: TGCAGCGTAGGACTAGCGGGAGGGCTCGGGGAGACCCAGTACTTC
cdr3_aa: CSVGLAGGLGETQYF

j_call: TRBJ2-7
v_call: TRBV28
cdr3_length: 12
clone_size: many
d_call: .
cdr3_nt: TGTGCCAGCAGCTTGACAGAATACGAGCAGTACTTC
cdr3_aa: CASSLTEYEQYF